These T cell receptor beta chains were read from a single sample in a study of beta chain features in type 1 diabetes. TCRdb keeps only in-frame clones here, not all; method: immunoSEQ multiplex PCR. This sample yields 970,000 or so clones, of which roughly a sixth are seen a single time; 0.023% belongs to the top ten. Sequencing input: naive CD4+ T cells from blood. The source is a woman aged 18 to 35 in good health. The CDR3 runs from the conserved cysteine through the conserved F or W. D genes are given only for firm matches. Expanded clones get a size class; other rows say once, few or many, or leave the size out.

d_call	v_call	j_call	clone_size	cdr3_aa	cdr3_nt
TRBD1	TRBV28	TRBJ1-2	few	CASTGPGQGPYGYTF	TGTGCCAGCACCGGCCCGGGACAGGGACCTTATGGCTACACCTTC
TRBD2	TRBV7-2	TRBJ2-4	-	CASSMLRTSGKNIQYF	TGTGCCAGCAGTATGTTAAGGACTAGCGGAAAAAACATTCAGTACTTC
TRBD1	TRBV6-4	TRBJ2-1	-	CASSPSGGSYNEQFF	TGTGCCAGCAGCCCGTCAGGGGGTTCCTACAATGAGCAGTTCTTC
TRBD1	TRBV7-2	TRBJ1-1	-	CASSPGQGTEAFF	TGTGCCAGCAGCCCGGGACAGGGGACTGAAGCTTTCTTT
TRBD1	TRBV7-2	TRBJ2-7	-	CASSSPPDRGGYEQYF	TGTGCCAGCAGCTCCCCACCAGACAGGGGAGGATACGAGCAGTACTTC
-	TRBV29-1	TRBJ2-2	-	CSVAGQGHGELFF	TGCAGCGTTGCCGGCCAGGGTCACGGGGAGCTGTTTTTT
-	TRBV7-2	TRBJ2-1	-	CASSQSRAAENEQFF	TGTGCCAGCAGCCAATCCAGAGCCGCCGAAAATGAGCAGTTCTTC
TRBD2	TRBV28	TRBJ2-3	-	CASRPSGRGADTQYF	TGTGCCAGCAGACCTAGCGGGAGGGGTGCAGATACGCAGTATTTT
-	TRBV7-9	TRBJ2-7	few	CASSSGTTGSTYEQYF	TGTGCCAGCAGCTCGGGGACCACAGGGAGCACCTACGAGCAGTACTTC
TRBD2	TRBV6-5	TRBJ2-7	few	CASSYWREGPGEQYF	TGTGCCAGCAGTTACTGGCGGGAGGGCCCTGGGGAGCAGTACTTC
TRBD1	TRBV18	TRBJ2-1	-	CASSQIGRDRLINEQFF	TGTGCCAGCTCACAGATAGGCCGGGACAGACTTATTAATGAGCAGTTCTTC